Here is one TCR beta chain with its context. This sample is drawn from a study of T-cell reconstitution after alpha-beta-depleted transplantation in children. Researchers prepared the TCRbeta library using unique molecular identifiers, the study reports. One entry per CDR3 protein results from TCRdb running MiXCR on the PCR reads. The sample carries approximately 590,000 distinct CDR3 sequences, about 10% recorded once. Germline V gene lookup returns CDR1 SGHTA and CDR2 FQGNSA. The CDR3 has 15 amino acids. V lost 1 base and J 2 bases, leaving 11 bases between the germline ends. The TCR sequence derives from a human donor who donated a stem cell graft to a child with acute myeloid leukemia. This specimen was PBMCs from the stem cell graft donor, taken from the stem cell graft. The chain recombines TRBV7-2 with TRBJ2-5; D unclear. The CDR3 DNA reads as TGTGCCAGCAGCTTAGAAAGGCGGATACAAGAGACCCAGTACTTC. This translates into CASSLERRIQETQYF.